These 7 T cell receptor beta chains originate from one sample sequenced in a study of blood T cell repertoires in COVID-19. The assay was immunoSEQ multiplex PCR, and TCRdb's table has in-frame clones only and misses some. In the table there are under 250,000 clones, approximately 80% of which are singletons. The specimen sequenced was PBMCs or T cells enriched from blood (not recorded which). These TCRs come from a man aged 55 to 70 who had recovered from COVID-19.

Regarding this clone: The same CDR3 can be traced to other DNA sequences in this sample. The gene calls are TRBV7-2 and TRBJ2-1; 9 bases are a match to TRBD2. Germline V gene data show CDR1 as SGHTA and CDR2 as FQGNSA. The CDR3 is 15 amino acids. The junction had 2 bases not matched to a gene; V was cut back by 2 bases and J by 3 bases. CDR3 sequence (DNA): TGTGCCAGCAGCTTAAGCGGGGGGATCTACAATGAGCAGTTCTTC. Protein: CASSLSGGIYNEQFF.

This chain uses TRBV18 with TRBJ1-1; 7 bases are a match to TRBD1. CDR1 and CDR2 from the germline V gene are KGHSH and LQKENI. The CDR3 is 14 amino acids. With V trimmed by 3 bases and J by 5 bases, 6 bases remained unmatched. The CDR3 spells CASSPETGRTEAFF. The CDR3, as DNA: TGTGCCAGCTCACCCGAGACAGGGAGGACTGAAGCTTTCTTT. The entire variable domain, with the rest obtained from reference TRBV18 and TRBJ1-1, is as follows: NAGVMQNPRHLVRRRGQEARLRCSPMKGHSHVYWYRQLPEEGLKFMVYLQKENIIDESGMPKERFSAEFPKEGPSILRIQQVVRGDSAAYFCASSPETGRTEAFFGQGTRLTVV.

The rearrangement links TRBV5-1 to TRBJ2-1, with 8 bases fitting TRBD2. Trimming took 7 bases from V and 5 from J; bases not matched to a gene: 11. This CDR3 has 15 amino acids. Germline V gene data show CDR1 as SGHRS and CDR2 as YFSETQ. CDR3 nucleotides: TGCGCCAGCCGTGAGAGCGGGGGAGACCACAATGAGCAGTTCTTC. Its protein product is CASRESGGDHNEQFF.

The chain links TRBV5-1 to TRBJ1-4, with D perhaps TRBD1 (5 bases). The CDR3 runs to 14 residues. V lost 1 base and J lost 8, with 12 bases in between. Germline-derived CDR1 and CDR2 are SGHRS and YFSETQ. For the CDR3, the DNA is TGCGCCAGCAGCTTGAGGAGGGGTGGGGAAAAACTGTTTTTT. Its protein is CASSLRRGGEKLFF.

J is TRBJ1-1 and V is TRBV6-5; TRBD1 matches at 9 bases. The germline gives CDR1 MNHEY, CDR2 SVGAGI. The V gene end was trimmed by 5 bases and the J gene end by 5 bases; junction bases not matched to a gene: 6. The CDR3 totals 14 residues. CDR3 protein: CASSLQGAGTEAFF. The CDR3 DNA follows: TGTGCCAGCAGTCTACAGGGGGCTGGGACTGAAGCTTTCTTT.

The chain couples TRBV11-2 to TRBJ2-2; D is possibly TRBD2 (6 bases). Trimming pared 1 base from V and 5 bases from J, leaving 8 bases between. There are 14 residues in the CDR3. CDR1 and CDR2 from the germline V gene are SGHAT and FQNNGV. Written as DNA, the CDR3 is TGTGCCAGCAGCTTAGGGGCGGGGACCGGGGAGCTGTTTTTT. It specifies CASSLGAGTGELFF.

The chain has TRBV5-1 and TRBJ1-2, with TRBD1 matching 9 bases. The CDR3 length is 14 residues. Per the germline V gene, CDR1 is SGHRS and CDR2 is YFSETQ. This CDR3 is CASQGAGAQYGYTF. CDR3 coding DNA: TGCGCTTCACAGGGGGCGGGAGCCCAATATGGCTACACCTTC.